The text below deals with one T cell receptor beta chain. There are many counts of this clonotype. Its target antigen remains unknown. There are no base qualities to consult, and no much larger clone falls within one base. This sample stems from a study of human T cells and chemical hapten exposure (dated by TCRdb to the early 2020s). For context, the study as a whole: For sensitization, 2% DPC in acetone was applied to an approximately 2 cm by approximately 2 cm area of upper inner arm skin. Weekly therapeutic DPC doses were additionally applied to the scalp of patients throughout the roughly 24-week study period. Patch testing was performed on the upper back with Finn chambers containing 0.01% DPC, and the patch tests were scored after 6 days according to International Contact Dermatitis Research Group standards. Alopecia areata with under or over 50% scalp involvement, alopecia totalis and alopecia universalis were represented in the patient cohort, which was mostly female. The libraries were sequenced as a pool, and the TCR yield per sample differed mostly because of small variations in library volumes within the pool. The study tracked peripheral blood TCR repertoire changes in vivo during primary and secondary sensitization to the hapten diphenylcyclopropenone (DPC) in alopecia patients. Blood samples were taken from patients before sensitization (week 0) and then at 2, 6 and about 24 weeks after DPC sensitization. For TCR sequencing, blood came from 25 to 35 alopecia patients at anywhere from one to four time points (pre-sensitization, 2, 6 and 24 weeks). General conclusions and limits of the study: Repeated subsampling changed both the strength of the expansion versus patch-test correlation and the threshold at which the correlation became significant. DPC sensitization did not change how many TCRs were above 1 in 1000 frequency, and no evidence was found of alterations in global repertoire structure. Because all patients had alopecia, a presumed autoimmune disease, the immune response of the patients might differ from that of healthy individuals. Patch test score correlated positively with the number of PT1 expanded TCRs, reaching significance at thresholds 8, 16 and 32 but not at 4. Compared with pre-sensitization or healthy control sets, expanded TCRs formed significantly more large CDR3 similarity clusters, which is consistent with antigen-driven responses.

Read against the paper, the sample's time point label means: patch test 2, 6 weeks after DPC sensitization. What the treatment or condition label conveys for this sample: therapeutic diphenylcyclopropenone sensitization with weekly scalp DPC. At every patch-test visit, the blood draw took place before the patch test was put on. Patients were eligible if aged 18 to 70, diagnosed with alopecia and judged suitable for DPC therapy, and pregnant patients were excluded. Total RNA was extracted from unfractionated whole blood collected in Tempus Blood RNA tubes. The CDR3 contains 13 residues, cysteine and phenylalanine counted. The entry retains the CDR3 DNA only, 39 bases that are in frame from base 1. V is shortened by 0 bases, J by 3 bases, and the region joining them spans 5 bases. Sequences MNHEY (CDR1) and SVGEGT (CDR2) are obtained from the germline V gene. Receptors were amplified or captured by RACE. Data came from a NextSeq 500. During library preparation, unique molecular identifiers were attached to individual cDNA molecules so that TCRs could be counted in a quantitative, reproducible way. For every blood RNA sample, sequencing covered both the TCR alpha and TCR beta chains. As for the original processing: The median number of TCRs per sample was roughly 94,000, ranging from about 20,000 to 750,000. V, J and CDR3 annotation of the TCR reads was performed with the Decombinator software suite. For PS versus PT1 abundance plots, all samples were subsampled to the same number of TCRs (28,000). Expanded TCRs were defined as absent before sensitization and observed at least eight times at the 2-week time point. The public reads were run again by TCRdb, first through fastp at Q25 and then through MiXCR, and only productive beta chains were kept. Entries that share a CDR3 protein sequence are merged under the most common genes and DNA. The V and J calls here are based on TCRdb, not the publication. Here the sample has around 360,000 distinct CDR3 sequences; roughly 6.3% occur a single time. The ten largest clones capture 4.5% to 6% of the sample.

The sample was whole blood, taken in connection with sensitization to the hapten diphenylcyclopropenone (DPC). The receptor's source is a woman in her late teens or twenties with alopecia areata. Some clones in this sample may be carry-over from other donors' samples. The rearrangement joined TRBV6-2 or TRBV6-3 to TRBJ1-1; the D gene cannot be resolved reliably. The DNA sequence is TGTGCCAGCAGTTACTCGGATTACACTGAAGCTTTCTTT. Its amino acids are CASSYSDYTEAFF.